Listed here is a single T cell receptor (beta chain). The data were taken from a study of blood T cell repertoires in COVID-19. Study context: The United States, Italy and Spain provided the acute and convalescent COVID-19 samples. In each case, the material was cDNA or gDNA derived from T cells, B-cell-depleted T cells, or PBMCs.

Clones were sequenced by immunoSEQ multiplex PCR, and TCRdb holds only the in-frame ones, with some missing. This sample carries under 200,000 clones, around 85% of them seen once, and the ten largest clones take approximately 9.8%. Germline loops: CDR1 LNHDA, CDR2 SQIVND (reference sequence). The ends lost 1 base at V and 5 bases at J; junction bases unmatched: 6. This CDR3 spans 16 amino acids. This clonotype originated in a woman older than 75 with acute or convalescent COVID-19. V is TRBV19 and J is TRBJ2-3; 10 bases are a match to TRBD2. The sequenced sample consisted of peripheral blood. The CDR3 DNA reads as TGTGCCAGTAGTATAGGAGCGGGAGGGCCTTTAGATACGCAGTATTTT. This sequence encodes CASSIGAGGPLDTQYF.